This TCR beta chain was retrieved from a study of regulatory T cells in long-lasting Graves disease. General study points: Patients with persistent disease shared over 2,500 public clonotypes, outpacing the 966 shared by new patients.

In its sample, this clonotype was seen many times. The target antigen is unknown. Stated time point: newly diagnosed GD, antithyroid drugs for less than 3 months. There was RNA extracted from PBMCs, and the TCR library was made from it. The CDR3 runs to 16 residues. The germline V gene has CDR1 SNHLY and CDR2 FYNNEI. V shed 1 base, J shed 2 bases, and the junction held 4 bases outside the gene matches. According to the study, TCR beta libraries were built with iRepertoire HTBI primers and CDR3-region Arm-PCR. Via MiXCR, TCRdb re-called the multiplex PCR reads, giving one row per CDR3 protein. The sample consists of 450,000 to 600,000 distinct CDR3 sequences, less than 15% of them appearing once. This sample was also put to use in a study of T cells in Graves' hyperthyroidism and ophthalmopathy.

The sequencing used peripheral blood mononuclear cells (PBMCs), collected at new diagnosis, from a patient treated with antithyroid drugs. This clonotype originated in a man between 25 and 39 years old with Graves disease. V gene TRBV2 combines with J gene TRBJ2-3; TRBD1 matches at 9 bases. CDR3 region: CASSEVRDRVTDTQYF. The DNA of the CDR3 is TGTGCCAGCAGTGAAGTGAGGGACAGGGTCACAGATACGCAGTATTTT.